This T cell receptor beta chain was sequenced during a study of blood T cell repertoires in COVID-19 (dated by TCRdb to 2020 to 2021). In the study overall: Samples from collaborators originated in the United States, Italy and Spain and spanned both the acute and convalescent phases of COVID-19. Subjects who had been exposed to COVID-19, were actively infected with it, or had recovered from it provided the deeply sampled blood TCRbeta repertoires that made up the dataset. Where available, HLA class I and class II types were taken from metadata supplied by the sample provider and were not determined by assay-based typing. Sample metadata almost always included a de-identified subject ID, COVID-19 status, age in years and sex. The samples were drawn from the first 160 participants of the ongoing ImmuneRACE study and from some 1,300 subjects provided by 6 global collaborators. The prospective study material was composed of cDNA or gDNA derived from T cells, B-cell-depleted T cells, or PBMCs. The repertoires were made available in a free public database intended to serve as a resource for research on the immune response to SARS-CoV-2. The full study reports these points: How much clinical and demographic metadata was included differed by source and by participant, and the metadata was provided uncurated.

As for this clone: This receptor's antigen is unknown. Nothing much larger sits one base from this clone, and base qualities are not available.

TCRbeta CDR3 regions were amplified from genomic DNA using the immunoSEQ Assay, a bias-controlled multiplex PCR. From the authors' description of their analysis: The number of nucleated cells in each sample was estimated from the amplification of reference gene primers within the assay. To quantify the absolute abundance of each unique TCRbeta CDR3 rearrangement, sequence reads were collapsed and filtered. For each sample, productive Simpson clonality was calculated as the square root of Simpson's diversity index over productive rearrangements. TCRdb provides this immuneACCESS table in a form limited to in-frame rearrangements. Some clones are lacking; in checked studies, under half of them reflect an unresolved V gene, and why the rest are absent is not known. Clonal size and the V and J genes are those of that table, whereas D and trimming came from the DNA. The sample has more than 200,000 clones on record, more than 75% of them singletons. Jointly, the top ten make up over 5% of the sample.

One collaborating source in Seattle enrolled patients during active infection and followed them longitudinally through the course of disease. Each collaborating institution followed its own protocols to collect whole blood in K2EDTA tubes. For TCRbeta analysis, collaborator samples were shipped as frozen whole blood, as isolated PBMCs, or as DNA extracted from either sample type. From the germline V gene (reference sequence), CDR1 is LGHDT and CDR2 is YNNKEL. Trimming at the junction amounts to 6 bases on V and 1 base on J, and the germline ends lie 6 bases apart. Spanning cysteine to phenylalanine, the CDR3 consists of 13 amino acids. Only the CDR3 DNA is retained, 39 bases long and in frame from the first base.

The chain links TRBV3-1 (or the pseudogene TRBV3-2) with TRBJ1-4; matching of 5 bases hints at TRBD1 as the D gene. This clonotype originated in a woman aged 55-69 years with COVID-19, enrolled during active disease. Material: peripheral blood. The CDR3 in this case is CASRGGTNEKLFF. The nucleotide sequence is TGTGCCAGCAGGGGGGGAACTAATGAAAAACTGTTTTTT.